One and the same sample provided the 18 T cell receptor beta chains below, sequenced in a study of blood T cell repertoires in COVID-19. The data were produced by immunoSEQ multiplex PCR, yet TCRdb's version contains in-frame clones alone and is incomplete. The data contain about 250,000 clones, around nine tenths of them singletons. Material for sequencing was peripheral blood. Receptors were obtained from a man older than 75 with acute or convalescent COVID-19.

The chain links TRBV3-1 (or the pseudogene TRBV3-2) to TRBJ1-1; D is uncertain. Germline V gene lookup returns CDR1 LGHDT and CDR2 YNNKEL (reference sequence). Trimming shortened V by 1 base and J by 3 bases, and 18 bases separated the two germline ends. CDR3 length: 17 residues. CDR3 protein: CASSQGKVAERDTEAFF. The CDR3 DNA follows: TGTGCCAGCAGCCAAGGAAAAGTAGCCGAGCGGGACACTGAAGCTTTCTTT.

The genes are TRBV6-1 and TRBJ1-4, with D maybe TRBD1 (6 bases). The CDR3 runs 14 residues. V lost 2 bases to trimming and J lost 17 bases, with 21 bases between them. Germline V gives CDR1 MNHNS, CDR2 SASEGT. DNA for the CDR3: TGTGCCAGCAGTGAAACAGGGTGGGAACTGGCCGGCTTTTTT. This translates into CASSETGWELAGFF.

The CDR3 protein is CATSSGGLDTQYF. The DNA of the CDR3 is TGTGCCACCAGTAGCGGGGGGCTGGATACGCAGTATTTT. This rearrangement joins TRBV24-1 to TRBJ2-3; 9 bases fit TRBD2. This CDR3 region has 13 residues. Per the germline V gene, CDR1 is KGHDR and CDR2 is SFDVKD. V lost 6 bases, J lost 6 bases, and 3 bases stayed unmatched.

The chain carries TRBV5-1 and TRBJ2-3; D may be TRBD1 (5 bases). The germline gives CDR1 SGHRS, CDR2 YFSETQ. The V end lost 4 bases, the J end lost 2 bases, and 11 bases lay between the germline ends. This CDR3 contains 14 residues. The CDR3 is CASSGAGTTDTQYF. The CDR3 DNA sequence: TGCGCCAGCAGCGGGGCAGGTACCACAGATACGCAGTATTTT.

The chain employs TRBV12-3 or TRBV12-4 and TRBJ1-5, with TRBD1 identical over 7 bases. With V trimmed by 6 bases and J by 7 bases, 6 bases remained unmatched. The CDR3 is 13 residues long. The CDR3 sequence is CASRLTGSQPQHF. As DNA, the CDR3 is TGTGCCAGCAGGTTGACAGGGAGCCAGCCCCAGCATTTT.

CDR3 protein: CASSAEAKLFF. CDR3 DNA sequence: TGTGCCAGCAGCGCCGAGGCAAAACTGTTTTTT. The J gene is TRBJ1-4, the V gene TRBV7-6, with D unresolved. Trimming took 5 bases from V and 10 from J, leaving 8 bases between them. This CDR3 has 11 amino acids. CDR1 is SGHVS, CDR2 FNYEAQ, per germline.

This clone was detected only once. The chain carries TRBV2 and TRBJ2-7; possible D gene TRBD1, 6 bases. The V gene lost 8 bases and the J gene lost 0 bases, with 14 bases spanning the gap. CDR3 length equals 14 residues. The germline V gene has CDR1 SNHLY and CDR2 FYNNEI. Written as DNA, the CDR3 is TGTGCCAGCTCCTTCAGGGGCCACTCCTACGAGCAGTACTTC. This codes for CASSFRGHSYEQYF.

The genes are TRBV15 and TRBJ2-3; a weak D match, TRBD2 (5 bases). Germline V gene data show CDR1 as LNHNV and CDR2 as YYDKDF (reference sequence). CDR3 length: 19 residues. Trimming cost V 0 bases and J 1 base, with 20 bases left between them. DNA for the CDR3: TGTGCCACCAGCAGAGATACCCCCCCCCAAGCGGATCGCACAGATACGCAGTATTTT. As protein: CATSRDTPPQADRTDTQYF.

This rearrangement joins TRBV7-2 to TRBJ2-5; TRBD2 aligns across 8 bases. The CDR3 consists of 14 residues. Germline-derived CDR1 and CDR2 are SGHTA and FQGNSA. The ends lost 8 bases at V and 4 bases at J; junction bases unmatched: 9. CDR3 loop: CASARSGSGETQYF. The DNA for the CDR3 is TGTGCCAGCGCGCGCAGCGGGAGTGGAGAGACCCAGTACTTC.

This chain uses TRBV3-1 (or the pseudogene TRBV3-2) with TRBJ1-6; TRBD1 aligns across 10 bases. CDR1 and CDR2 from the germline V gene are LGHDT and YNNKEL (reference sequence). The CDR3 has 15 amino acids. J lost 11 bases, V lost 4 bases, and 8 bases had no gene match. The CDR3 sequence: CASSRLRDRGTPLHF. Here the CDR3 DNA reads TGTGCCAGCAGCCGGTTACGGGACAGGGGTACACCCCTCCACTTT.

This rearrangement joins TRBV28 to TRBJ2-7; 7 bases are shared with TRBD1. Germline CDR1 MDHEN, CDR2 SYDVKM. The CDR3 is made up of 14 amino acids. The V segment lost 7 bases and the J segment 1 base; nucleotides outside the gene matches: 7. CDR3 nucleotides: TGTGCCAGCAAAGTGACAGGGAGTTCCTACGAGCAGTACTTC. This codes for CASKVTGSSYEQYF.

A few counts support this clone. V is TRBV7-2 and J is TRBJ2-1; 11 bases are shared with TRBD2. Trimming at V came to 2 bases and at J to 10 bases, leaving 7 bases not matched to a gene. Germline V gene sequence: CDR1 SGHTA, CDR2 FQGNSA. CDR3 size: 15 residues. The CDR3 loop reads CASSLTVLAGEEQFF. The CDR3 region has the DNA TGTGCCAGCAGCTTAACGGTACTAGCGGGAGAAGAGCAGTTCTTC. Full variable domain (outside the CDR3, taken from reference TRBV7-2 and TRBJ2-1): GAGVSQSPSNKVTEKGKDVELRCDPISGHTALYWYRQSLGQGLEFLIYFQGNSAPDKSGLPSDRFSAERTGGSVSTLTIQRTQQEDSAVYLCASSLTVLAGEEQFFGPGTRLTVL.

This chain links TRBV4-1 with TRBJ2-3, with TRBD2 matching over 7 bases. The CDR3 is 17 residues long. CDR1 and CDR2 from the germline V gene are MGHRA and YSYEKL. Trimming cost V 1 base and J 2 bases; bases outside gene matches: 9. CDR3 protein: CASSQVRASGLTDTQYF. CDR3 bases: TGCGCCAGCAGCCAAGTCAGGGCTAGCGGCCTCACAGATACGCAGTATTTT.

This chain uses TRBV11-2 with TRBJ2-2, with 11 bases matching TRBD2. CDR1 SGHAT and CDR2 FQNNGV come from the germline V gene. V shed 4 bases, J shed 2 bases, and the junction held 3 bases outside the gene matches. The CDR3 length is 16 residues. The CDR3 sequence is CASSSTSGSNTGELFF. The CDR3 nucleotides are TGTGCCAGCAGCTCCACTAGCGGGAGTAACACCGGGGAGCTGTTTTTT.

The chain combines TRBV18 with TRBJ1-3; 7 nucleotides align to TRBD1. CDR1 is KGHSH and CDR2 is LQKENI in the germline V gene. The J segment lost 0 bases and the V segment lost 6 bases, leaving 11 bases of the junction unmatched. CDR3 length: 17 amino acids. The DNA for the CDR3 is TGTGCCAGCTCGAAATTTGACAGGGCAAGCTCTGGAAACACCATATATTTT. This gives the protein CASSKFDRASSGNTIYF.

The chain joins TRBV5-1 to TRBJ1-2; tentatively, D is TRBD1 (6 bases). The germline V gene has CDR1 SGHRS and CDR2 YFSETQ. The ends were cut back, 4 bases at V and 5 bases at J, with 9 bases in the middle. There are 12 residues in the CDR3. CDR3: CASSVDRYGYTF. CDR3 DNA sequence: TGCGCCAGCAGCGTGGACAGATATGGCTACACCTTC.

The CDR3 nucleotides read TGTGCCAGCAGGCCCACAGGTGGAGGGCAGCCCCAGCATTTT. Protein product: CASRPTGGGQPQHF. The chain combines TRBV6-5 with TRBJ1-5; perhaps TRBD1 as D (5 bases). The CDR3 is 14 residues long. Trimming removed 6 bases from V and 7 bases from J, with 16 bases in between. Per germline, CDR1 MNHEY and CDR2 SVGAGI.

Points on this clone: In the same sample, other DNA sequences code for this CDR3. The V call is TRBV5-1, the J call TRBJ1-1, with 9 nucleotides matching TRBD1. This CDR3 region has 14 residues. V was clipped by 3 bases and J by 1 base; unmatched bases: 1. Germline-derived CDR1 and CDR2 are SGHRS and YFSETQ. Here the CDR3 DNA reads TGCGCCAGCAGCTCGACAGGGGGGAACACTGAAGCTTTCTTT. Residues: CASSSTGGNTEAFF.